The text below deals with one TCR beta chain. Its antigen is not known. This sample is part of a study of cytotoxic CD8 clonotypes in ibrutinib-treated CLL. Points from the study as a whole: Clonality increased with ibrutinib response but returned toward baseline at progression. Clonality (at baseline) was higher than in age-matched healthy donors and tracked circulating CD8+ T-cell counts. Under treatment, the uncommon public clonotypes either contracted or remained stable.

Measured with immunoSEQ multiplex PCR; TCRdb has only the in-frame clones, and not every one. Found here are under 15,000 clones, 50% to 75% of them singletons; the top ten hold approximately 40%. In germline, CDR1 is SGHRS, CDR2 YFSETQ. The CDR3 has 15 residues. The germline V and J ends were trimmed by 0 bases and 0 bases, with 7 bases remaining between them. The sequenced sample was PBMCs, obtained before ibrutinib treatment. J is TRBJ2-1 and V is TRBV5-1; D remains ambiguous. The receptor was derived from a human donor with chronic lymphocytic leukemia. The CDR3 loop reads CASSLGQFSYNEQFF. In nucleotides, the CDR3 is TGCGCCAGCAGCTTGGGGCAGTTCTCCTACAATGAGCAGTTCTTC.